The TCR beta chain described here comes from a study of shared clonotypes between healthy human individuals (dated by TCRdb to about 2020). At the level of the whole study: Two women and a few men aged 18 to 49 years were included in the cohort. Per donor, three plates each were used for CD4 naive and CD4 memory, two for CD8 naive, and one for CD8 memory. Blood TCR repertoires of several healthy adults were deeply sequenced to estimate repertoire size and the extent of clonotype sharing between individuals. To increase sequencing depth and limit assay-specific biases, TCR repertoire library preparation and sequencing were carried out by different laboratories using diverse techniques. Each donor's leukapheresis produced roughly between roughly 0.85 and 10 billion PBMCs. Overall study results and their limits: Even with the large sequencing depth, rarefaction of the sorted-subset datasets indicated that sequencing was incomplete. The small number of donors limited the genetic and exposure-history diversity represented. Based on pairwise subsampling, the degree of clonotype sharing among donors was expected to be affected by sequencing depth. Only blood was sampled, and tissue TCR repertoires likely differ from those in blood. Higher generation probabilities were observed for clonotypes shared by all four sorted-subset donors than for non-shared clonotypes. Naive subsets generally had larger estimated clonotype richness than memory subsets. Sharing across four donors was observed for roughly 5.4% of naive CD4, 3% to 3.5% of naive CD8, about 2.3% of memory CD4, and around 0.4% of memory CD8 clonotypes.

For this clone: Its antigen has not been determined. No much larger clonotype is one base removed from it; base qualities were not supplied.

Using the deep immunoSEQ assay, TCR CDR3 regions were amplified from genomic DNA by multiplex PCR. Extracted genomic DNA from each cell subset was distributed evenly across all wells of several immunoSEQ 96-well plates, and each plate was treated as a replicate. For sorted subsets, about 210 ng of genomic DNA, equivalent to 25,000 to 35,000 T cell genomes, went into each replicate PCR. Purified libraries were measured with a Qubit 3.0 fluorometer, size-checked on a Bioanalyzer 2100, and measured again with the KAPA Library Quantification kit. Every immunoSEQ 96-well plate was sequenced on a dedicated single-read 150-cycle Illumina NextSeq 550 flow cell. In the paper's pipeline: Because the immunoSEQ output held only junctional sequences and lacked quality scores, the filtering could not match the filtering applied to full-length reads. To assign V/J genes and CDR3, sequences were annotated using PyIR, a Python wrapper for IgBLAST v1.9, with IMGT germline references. Reads with weak V/J assignments (E-value above 1e-6), missing CDR3, stop codons, out-of-frame junctions, or ambiguous translated residues were removed. V3J clonotypes were defined as sequences sharing the same inferred V gene, J gene, and CDR3 amino acid sequence. To compute the percentage overlap between repertoires, the number of shared unique clonotypes was divided by the size of the smaller repertoire. Repertoire richness was assessed with RTK rarefaction, the Chao1 estimator, and Recon v2.1 estimates of unobserved clonotypes. For all TCRbeta clonotypes obtained by the gDNA method from a few donors, generation probabilities were computed with OLGA. TCRdb re-hosts the immuneACCESS table, in-frame sequences only. Its copies lack some clones; in the studies checked, an unresolved V gene accounts for under half of them, and the cause for the rest is not known. The DNA was the basis for D and trimming; V, J and clone size are from that table. For this sample there are roughly 2,000,000 clones; roughly 95% appear just once. The ten largest clones capture 1.5% to 2% of the sample.

For the CD8 naive samples, CD45RO-negative cells were positively selected for CCR7, yielding a CD45RA+CCR7+ population from which TemRA cells were excluded. The donors were healthy, HIV-negative adults with no recently reported acute infections or vaccinations. All donors were Caucasian adults living in Nashville, Tennessee, USA. Blood was obtained by leukapheresis, after which PBMCs were separated by Ficoll-Histopaque density gradient centrifugation and cryopreserved in liquid nitrogen vapor phase. Purity and quantity of every magnetically sorted T cell population were checked by analytical flow cytometry. Genomic DNA was isolated from each sorted fraction and quantified by UV absorbance on a Nanodrop 2000c. The germline V gene yields SGHVS for CDR1 and FQNEAQ for CDR2. The trim is 1 base for V and 1 base for J, with a gap of 7 bases between the germline ends. The CDR3 numbers 14 residues from cysteine through phenylalanine. The retained sequence is limited to the CDR3, 42 bases, with the frame set at the first base.

The sequenced material came from naive CD8+ T cells from PBMCs. The sample's cell subset or site label, decoded: CD45RA+CCR7+. The chain couples TRBV7-8 to TRBJ2-5; no D gene call is confident. The sequence came from a man aged 18 to 35 in good health. Some clones in this sample may be carry-over from other donors' samples. The CDR3 region reads CASSLGLFQETQYF. The sequenced DNA is TGTGCCAGCAGCTTAGGGTTATTCCAAGAGACCCAGTACTTC.